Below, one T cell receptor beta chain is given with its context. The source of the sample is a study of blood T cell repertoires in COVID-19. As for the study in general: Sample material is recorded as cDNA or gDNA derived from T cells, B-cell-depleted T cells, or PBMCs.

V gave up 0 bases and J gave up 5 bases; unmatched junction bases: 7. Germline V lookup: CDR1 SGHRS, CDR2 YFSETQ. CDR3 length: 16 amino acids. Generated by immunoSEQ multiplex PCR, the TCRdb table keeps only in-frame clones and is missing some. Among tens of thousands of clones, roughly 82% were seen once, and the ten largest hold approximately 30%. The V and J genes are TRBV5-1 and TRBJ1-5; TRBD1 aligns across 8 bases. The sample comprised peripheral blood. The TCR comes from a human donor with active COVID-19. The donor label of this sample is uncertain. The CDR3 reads CASSLGEGQGDQPQHF. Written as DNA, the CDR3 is TGCGCCAGCAGCTTGGGAGAAGGACAGGGAGATCAGCCCCAGCATTTT.